The 4 T cell receptor beta chains reported below all come from one sample, sequenced in a study of TIL therapy for anti-PD-1-resistant metastatic lung cancer. Sequencing used immunoSEQ v3. Clones were read by immunoSEQ multiplex PCR, and TCRdb kept only the in-frame ones, dropping some. The sample carries 9,500 to 15,000 clones, 50% to 75% recorded once. Time point here: pre-treatment sample, taken before nivolumab and TIL therapy. Pleural nodules or supraclavicular lymph nodes made up most of the excised metastases sampled. The material sequenced was tumor tissue, taken at baseline. The origin of the receptors is a person aged 25-79 years with non-small cell lung cancer.

This clone came up once. The chain recombines TRBV3-1 (or the pseudogene TRBV3-2) with TRBJ2-1; no reliable D call. Germline V gene sequence: CDR1 LGHDT, CDR2 YNNKEL (reference sequence). This CDR3 contains 14 residues. The germline V and J ends were trimmed by 0 bases and 10 bases, with 13 bases remaining between them. The CDR3 here is CASSQDRTSMEQFF. CDR3 nucleotide sequence: TGTGCCAGCAGCCAAGATCGAACGAGCATGGAGCAGTTCTTC.

This clone was recorded a few times. This chain uses TRBV19 with TRBJ2-1; D is undetermined. The germline V gene has CDR1 LNHDA and CDR2 SQIVND (reference sequence). Trimming pared 6 bases from V and 10 bases from J, leaving 13 bases between. This CDR3 contains 12 residues. CDR3 DNA sequence: TGTGCCAGTAGCACCGGTGGATACGAGCAGTTCTTC. It translates to CASSTGGYEQFF.

This chain joins TRBV7-8 and TRBJ2-3; tentative D call: TRBD2 (6 bases). This CDR3 contains 14 residues. The V and J ends lost 5 bases and 3 bases respectively, with 12 bases between them. CDR1 and CDR2 from the germline V gene are SGHVS and FQNEAQ. CDR3 nucleotides: TGTGCCAGCAGCCCCCGGGACTTAACAGATACGCAGTATTTT. Amino acid sequence: CASSPRDLTDTQYF.

V is TRBV5-1 and J is TRBJ2-7; D might be TRBD1 (8 bases). CDR3 size: 18 residues. Germline V gene lookup returns CDR1 SGHRS and CDR2 YFSETQ. The ends were cut back, 0 bases at V and 0 bases at J, with 19 bases in the middle. CDR3 in amino acids: CASSLAPVTGGVSYEQYF. The CDR3 region has the DNA TGCGCCAGCAGCTTGGCTCCGGTTACAGGGGGGGTCTCCTACGAGCAGTACTTC.